What follows are 2 T cell receptor beta chains derived from one specimen sequenced in a study of cytomegalovirus exposure and HLA in healthy donors. Repertoires were generated with immunoSEQ multiplex PCR, while TCRdb's copy carries only in-frame clones and drops some. The table lists around 50,000 clones, more than 80% of them singletons. The sample was PBMCs. The origin of the receptors is a woman aged 18-29 years in good health and CMV-seronegative.

In this sample, this clone turned up once. The rearrangement uses TRBV7-6 and TRBJ2-3, with a tentative D call TRBD2 (5 bases). The ends were cut back, 0 bases at V and 6 bases at J, with 7 bases in the middle. Looked up from germline, CDR1 is SGHVS and CDR2 is FNYEAQ. This CDR3 has 13 amino acids. In DNA, the CDR3 is TGTGCCAGCAGCTTAGCGAGGGAGGATACGCAGTATTTT. It is translated as CASSLAREDTQYF.

V and J are TRBV28 and TRBJ2-3, with TRBD1 matching over 8 bases. V trimming: 5 bases; J trimming: 2 bases; junction bases outside the gene matches: 6. The CDR3 runs to 15 residues. Germline V lookup: CDR1 MDHEN, CDR2 SYDVKM. The CDR3 loop reads CASSPLQGVTDTQYF. The CDR3 coding sequence is TGTGCCAGCAGTCCGTTACAGGGGGTCACAGATACGCAGTATTTT.